Listed below are T cell receptor beta chains from one sample, sequenced in a study of cytomegalovirus exposure and HLA in healthy donors. The repertoire was sequenced with immunoSEQ multiplex PCR; TCRdb's copy has only in-frame clones and lacks some. The profile shows roughly 99,000 clones, nearly 80% of them singletons. The specimen was PBMCs. The receptors were gathered from a woman between 40 and 50 years old in good health and CMV-seronegative. The CDR3 runs from the conserved cysteine through the conserved F or W. D genes are given only for firm matches. The size of a clone is reported for some rows only, either as once, few or many, or as a class for expanded clones.

D	J	size	V	DNA	CDR3
.	TRBJ2-2	once	TRBV2	TGTGCCAGCAGTCAGGAGAACACCGGGGAGCTGTTTTTT	CASSQENTGELFF
TRBD1	TRBJ2-2	.	TRBV7-2	TGTGCCAGCAGCTTATCAGGGGGCACCGGGGAGCTGTTTTTT	CASSLSGGTGELFF
.	TRBJ2-1	.	TRBV2	TGTGCCAGCAGTGGGTCTCCAGGGAACTACAATGAGCAGTTCTTC	CASSGSPGNYNEQFF
.	TRBJ1-2	.	TRBV18	TGTGCCAGCTCACCAGATCCGGGGGTCGGGTATGGCTACACCTTC	CASSPDPGVGYGYTF
.	TRBJ1-1	.	TRBV6-5	TGTGCCAGCAGTTACTTAGCCTCGAACACTGAAGCTTTCTTT	CASSYLASNTEAFF
.	TRBJ1-1	.	TRBV5-1	TGCGCCAGCAGCTTACCCGCACCGAGGACTGAAGCTTTCTTT	CASSLPAPRTEAFF
.	TRBJ2-3	.	TRBV4-1	TGCGCCAGCCGGCCTAGCAGCACAGATACGCAGTATTTT	CASRPSSTDTQYF
TRBD2	TRBJ2-1	once	TRBV27	TGTGCCAGCAGAAATTTAGGGCCTCCCGCGGGGGGATACAATGAGCAGTTCTTC	CASRNLGPPAGGYNEQFF
.	TRBJ2-7	once	TRBV18	TGTGCCAGCTCACCTGGGGGCGGCGAGCAGTACTTC	CASSPGGGEQYF
.	TRBJ1-2	few	TRBV6-5	TGTGCCAGCAGTTACGACACCAACTATGGCTACACCTTC	CASSYDTNYGYTF
TRBD2	TRBJ2-3	.	TRBV5-1	TGCGCCAGCAGCTTGGAAGCTAGCGGGGGGGCCGATACGCAGTATTTT	CASSLEASGGADTQYF
TRBD1	TRBJ1-1	.	TRBV2	TGTGCCAGCAGCCAGAGGGACAGCGGCGCTGAAGCTTTCTTT	CASSQRDSGAEAFF
.	TRBJ1-1	few	TRBV19	TGTGCCACTTACTCTAGACAGTCGGGCACTGAAGCTTTCTTT	CATYSRQSGTEAFF
.	TRBJ1-5	few	TRBV7-9	TGTGCCAGCAGCGTGAACAGGGCCGATCAGCCCCAGCATTTT	CASSVNRADQPQHF
TRBD2	TRBJ2-3	.	TRBV5-6	TGTGCCAGCAGCTTGGGTCTAGCGGGAAAAGGGACAGATACGCAGTATTTT	CASSLGLAGKGTDTQYF
.	TRBJ2-7	.	TRBV11-3	TGTGCCAGCAGCCCGGGACTGACCTACGAGCAGTACTTC	CASSPGLTYEQYF